This T cell receptor beta chain was recorded in a study of blood T cell repertoires in COVID-19. Overall study context: There were acute and convalescent COVID-19 samples, and they came from the United States, Italy and Spain. PBMCs, B-cell-depleted T cells, or T cells were the source of the cDNA or gDNA that made up the material.

This clone has just a few counts. From germline, CDR1 is MGHRA and CDR2 YSYEKL. The CDR3 runs 14 residues. V lost 2 bases and J 1 base, leaving 8 bases between the germline ends. Per the study methods: Reference gene primer amplification gave nucleated cell count estimates. The data were produced by immunoSEQ multiplex PCR, yet TCRdb's version contains in-frame clones alone and is incomplete. The V and J calls and the clone size are those of that table, but D and trimming were determined from the DNA. The sample consists of 86,000 or so clones, roughly four fifths of them appearing once. The material sequenced was peripheral blood. The receptor's source is a woman aged 80 or over with acute or convalescent COVID-19. The rearrangement links TRBV4-1 to TRBJ1-2; D is ambiguous. CDR3 DNA sequence: TGCGCCAGCAGCCAAACAGTCCTTAACTATGGCTACACCTTC. Translated, it gives CASSQTVLNYGYTF.